The clone carrying this TCR beta chain was counted only a few times. Its cognate antigen is unknown. CDR1 is SGHVS and CDR2 is FNYEAQ in the germline V gene. The V gene lost 3 bases and the J gene lost 5 bases, with 10 bases spanning the gap. The CDR3 is made up of 13 amino acids. These data originate in a study of T cell repertoires in cytomegalovirus infection. Across the whole study: Both a matching HLA type and CMV infection were indicated by public TCR beta signatures. General study findings and limits: Across the ex vivo response, the dominant clonotypes were HLA-C-restricted CMV-specific TCR beta clonotypes. The cumulative frequency of public TCR beta families distinguished individuals who carried CMV together with the relevant HLA.

A single record per CDR3 protein comes from TCRdb applying MiXCR to the reads. Of 680,000 or so distinct CDR3 sequences detected, approximately 34% appear once; the ten largest clones hold under 3.5%. V is TRBV7-6 and J is TRBJ1-1, with a tentative D call TRBD1 (5 bases). Sequencing input: PBMCs. The sequence came from a human donor in good health (CMV status not recorded). Some clones in this sample may be carry-over from other donors' samples. The CDR3 nucleotides read TGTGCCAGCAGCTTGGGGACGAAGACTGAAGCTTTCTTT. It is translated as CASSLGTKTEAFF.